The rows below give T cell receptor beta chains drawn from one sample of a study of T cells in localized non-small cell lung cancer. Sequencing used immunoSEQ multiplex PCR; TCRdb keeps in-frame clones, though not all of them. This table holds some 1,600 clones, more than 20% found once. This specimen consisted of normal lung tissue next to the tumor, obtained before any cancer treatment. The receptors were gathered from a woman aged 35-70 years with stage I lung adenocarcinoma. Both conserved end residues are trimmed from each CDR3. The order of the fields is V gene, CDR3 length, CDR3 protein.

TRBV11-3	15	ASSSLAGRISTDTQY
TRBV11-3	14	ASSQVPQGGWTEAF
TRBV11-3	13	ASSLPQGVGTEAF
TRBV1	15	ASSQDDWVSLSTEAF
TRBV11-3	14	ASSPGQTLAKNIQY
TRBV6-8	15	ASSSYYRGHVESPLH
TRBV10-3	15	AISERRDGGSKETQY
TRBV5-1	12	ASSLTGNSETQY
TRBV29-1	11	SVEDRGLETQY
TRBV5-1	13	ASSLASVFTDTQY